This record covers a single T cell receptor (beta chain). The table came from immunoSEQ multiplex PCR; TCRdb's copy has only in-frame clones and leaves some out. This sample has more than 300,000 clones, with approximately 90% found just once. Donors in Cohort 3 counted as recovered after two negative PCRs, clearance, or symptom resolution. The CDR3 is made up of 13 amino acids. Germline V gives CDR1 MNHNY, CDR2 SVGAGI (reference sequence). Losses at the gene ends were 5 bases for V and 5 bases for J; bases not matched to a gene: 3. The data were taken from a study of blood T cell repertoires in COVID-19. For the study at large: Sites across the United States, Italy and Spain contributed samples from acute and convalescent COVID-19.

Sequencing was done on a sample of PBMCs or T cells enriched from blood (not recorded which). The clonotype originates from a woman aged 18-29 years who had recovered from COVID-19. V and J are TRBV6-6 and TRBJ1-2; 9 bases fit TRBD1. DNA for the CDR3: TGTGCCAGCAGTATGGGACAGGGATATGGCTACACCTTC. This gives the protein CASSMGQGYGYTF.